This T cell receptor (beta chain) was sequenced in a study of blood T cell repertoires in COVID-19. This clone has only a few counts. This CDR3 is also generated by other DNA sequences in the sample. Here immunoSEQ multiplex PCR was the method, and the copy in TCRdb shows in-frame clones only, minus some. This table has about 330,000 clones, over 75% appearing once. Between the trimmed V and J ends, which lost 4 bases and 3 bases, there was a span of 3 bases. The CDR3 extends over 11 amino acids. The V gene's germline CDR1 is MDHEN and CDR2 SYDVKM. The chain recombines TRBV28 with TRBJ1-2; D is ambiguous. This receptor was obtained from a man aged 30 to 45 who had recovered from COVID-19. Source material: PBMCs or T cells enriched from blood (not recorded which). CDR3 nucleotide sequence: TGTGCCAGCAGTTCTGACTATGGCTACACCTTC. It codes for CASSSDYGYTF.